The 25 T cell receptor beta chains in this list originate from one sample, sequenced in a study of CD8+ T cells in alopecia areata. Treatment: oral pan-JAK inhibitor, 5-10 mg twice daily. Reverse transcription of extracted RNA yielded cDNA, which provided the sequencing template. Data came from immunoSEQ multiplex PCR; TCRdb stores just in-frame clones and leaves some out. This table has roughly 73,000 clones, 29% appearing once. Sequenced material: CD8+ T cells sorted from blood, taken at week 4, from a patient treated with tofacitinib. Receptor source: a human donor with alopecia areata.

V gene TRBV29-1 combines with J gene TRBJ2-1, with D perhaps given as TRBD1 or TRBD2 (6 bases each). V was cut by 1 base and J by 0 bases, with 13 bases left in between. In germline, CDR1 is SQVTM, CDR2 ANQGSEA. This CDR3 has 16 amino acids. The CDR3 sequence: CSVEVGGPSSYNEQFF. The CDR3, as DNA: TGCAGCGTTGAAGTCGGGGGCCCGAGCTCCTACAATGAGCAGTTCTTC.

This clone was seen at least ten times. A read error may account for a junction end that differs from germline. The chain uses TRBV2 and TRBJ2-7; a possible D gene is TRBD2 (5 bases). CDR3 size: 12 residues. From germline, CDR1 is SNHLY and CDR2 FYNNEI. The CDR3: CASSPRTLEIQF. DNA of the CDR3: TGTGCCAGCAGCCCTAGGACTTTAGAGATCCAATTC. Full variable domain (outside the CDR3, taken from reference TRBV2 and TRBJ2-7): EPEVTQTPSHQVTQMGQEVILRCVPISNHLYFYWYRQILGQKVEFLVSFYNNEISEKSEIFDDQFSVERPDGSNFTLKIRSTKLEDSAMYFCASSPRTLEIQFGPGTRLTVT.

The table lists this clone with a few counts. The rearrangement joins TRBV29-1 to TRBJ2-4; D not certain. The germline CDR1 and CDR2 sequences are SQVTM and ANQGSEA. The CDR3 contains 13 residues. The germline V and J ends were trimmed by 5 bases and 1 base, with 9 bases remaining between them. CDR3 DNA: TGCAGCGTTATGTATGGGGCCAAAAACATTCAGTACTTC. Translated, it gives CSVMYGAKNIQYF.

This rearrangement joins TRBV29-1 to TRBJ2-3; D gene uncertain. From germline, CDR1 is SQVTM and CDR2 ANQGSEA. The V end lost 8 bases, the J end lost 4 bases, and 10 bases lay between the germline ends. The CDR3 covers 11 residues. CDR3 in DNA: TGCAGCCCACAGATCGCAGATACGCAGTATTTT. Encoded protein: CSPQIADTQYF.

On this clone: No conserved phenylalanine or tryptophan is present at the end of the CDR3, so a read error is the likely explanation. V usage is TRBV29-1 and J usage is TRBJ1-2; D gene uncertain. The V gene's germline CDR1 is SQVTM and CDR2 ANQGSEA. Trimming removed 6 bases from V and 6 bases from J, with 11 bases in between. The CDR3 is 11 residues long. The CDR3 protein is CSVHLEDGYTS. The CDR3 nucleotides read TGCAGCGTCCACCTCGAAGATGGCTACACCTCC.

This clone turned up a few times. The V call is TRBV7-9, the J call TRBJ2-7; tentatively, D is TRBD2 (6 bases). The CDR3 covers 14 residues. Germline CDR1 and CDR2: SEHNR and FQNEAQ (reference sequence). Trimming stripped 5 bases from V and 0 bases from J, with 11 bases between. The chain's CDR3 is CASSPLANSYEQYF. CDR3 in DNA: TGTGCCAGCAGCCCGCTAGCGAACTCCTACGAGCAGTACTTC.

Turning to this clone: This specimen includes other DNA sequences encoding the same CDR3. V and J are TRBV19 and TRBJ1-5; D not resolved. Germline CDR1 reads LNHDA; CDR2 reads SQIVND (reference sequence). The V end lost 7 bases, the J end lost 2 bases, and 9 bases lay between the germline ends. The CDR3 is 13 amino acids. CDR3 coding DNA: TGTGCCAGTACGTCAGAGGGCAATCAGCCCCAGCATTTT. This sequence encodes CASTSEGNQPQHF. The full variable domain, rest sourced from reference TRBV19 and TRBJ1-5, is DGGITQSPKYLFRKEGQNVTLSCEQNLNHDAMYWYRQDPGQGLRLIYYSQIVNDFQKGDIAEGYSVSREKKESFPLTVTSAQKNPTAFYLCASTSEGNQPQHFGDGTRLSIL.

V usage is TRBV30 and J usage is TRBJ1-1; D remains ambiguous. The germline CDR1 and CDR2 sequences are GTSNPN and SVGIG (reference sequence). Trimming stripped 2 bases from V and 5 bases from J, with 3 bases between. The CDR3 is made up of 10 amino acids. The CDR3 DNA reads TGTGCCTGGAGTAGGACTGAAGCTTTCTTT. It encodes CAWSRTEAFF.

This chain connects TRBV20-1 to TRBJ2-7; D is unclear. The V end was cut by 7 bases, the J end by 3 bases, with 4 bases between. CDR3 length: 9 residues. The germline V gene encodes CDR1 DFQATT and CDR2 SNEGSKA (reference sequence). CDR3 nucleotides: TGCAGTGGGCGCTACGAGCAGTACTTC. It specifies CSGRYEQYF.

There are a few counts of this clone. The genes are TRBV29-1 and TRBJ2-2; 8 nucleotides align to TRBD2. The CDR3 contains 14 residues. Germline values: CDR1 SQVTM, CDR2 ANQGSEA. Trimming cost V 3 bases and J 3 bases; bases outside gene matches: 3. The CDR3 nucleotides are TGCAGCGTTGATTTCGGGAGGGACACCGGGGAGCTGTTTTTT. As protein: CSVDFGRDTGELFF.

A note on this clone: The junction and the germline gene differ at one end; a read error may be behind it. The chain carries TRBV20-1 and TRBJ2-4; D is undetermined. The CDR3 totals 10 residues. Germline-derived CDR1 and CDR2 are DFQATT and SNEGSKA (reference sequence). DNA of the CDR3: TGCAGTGCTAGAGCGTCCTCCCCCTTCTTC. Residues: CSARASSPFF.

In this sample, this clone turned up a few times. CDR3 DNA sequence: TGCGCCAGCAGTCGGCCAGGGGGAAGTGGCTACACCTTC. Residues: CASSRPGGSGYTF. The rearrangement joins TRBV5-1 to TRBJ1-2; 7 bases agree with TRBD1. CDR1 and CDR2 (germline): SGHRS, YFSETQ. This CDR3 contains 13 residues. Trimming at V came to 5 bases and at J to 7 bases, leaving 8 bases not matched to a gene.

The chain uses TRBV29-1 and TRBJ2-5; tentative D call: TRBD2 (5 bases). Germline CDR1 is SQVTM and CDR2 is ANQGSEA. The V and J ends lost 3 bases and 7 bases respectively, with 12 bases between them. The CDR3 runs to 12 residues. CDR3 DNA: TGCAGCGTTGAGAGGGCCTCGGGGACCCAGTACTTC. Its translation: CSVERASGTQYF.

This chain connects TRBV5-1 to TRBJ2-7, with TRBD2 matching 13 bases. CDR3 length equals 20 residues. The V segment lost 0 bases and the J segment 4 bases; nucleotides outside the gene matches: 16. CDR1 is SGHRS, CDR2 YFSETQ, per germline. CDR3 nucleotides: TGCGCCAGCAGCTTGGGGCGGGGAGGTGGAGGACTAGCGGGAGTTTACGAGCAGTACTTC. It encodes CASSLGRGGGGLAGVYEQYF.

The chain joins TRBV11-2 to TRBJ2-5, with D perhaps TRBD2 (6 bases). Germline values: CDR1 SGHAT, CDR2 FQNNGV. Deletions cut 3 bases from V and 5 bases from J, with 16 bases between. The CDR3 covers 15 residues. CDR3 region: CASSFTTSQEETQYF. CDR3 bases: TGTGCCAGCAGCTTCACCACTAGCCAGGAGGAGACCCAGTACTTC.

This chain connects TRBV15 to TRBJ2-1, with a tentative D call TRBD2 (5 bases). Germline V lookup: CDR1 LNHNV, CDR2 YYDKDF (reference sequence). The CDR3 is 13 amino acids. V dropped 2 bases and J dropped 7 bases, with 9 bases sitting between them. Here the CDR3 reads CATSRQRINEQFF. The CDR3 DNA follows: TGTGCCACCAGCAGACAGCGGATTAATGAGCAGTTCTTC.

V and J are TRBV29-1 and TRBJ2-7; the match to TRBD2 covers 11 bases. The CDR3 is 15 residues long. J gave up 0 bases and V 7 bases, and 8 bases lay outside the gene matches. Germline V CDR1 and CDR2: SQVTM, ANQGSEA. The CDR3 bases are TGCAGCGCTGCGGGACTAGCGGTTAACTCCTACGAGCAGTACTTC. It yields the protein CSAAGLAVNSYEQYF.

This chain uses TRBV9 with TRBJ2-1; D is ambiguous. The CDR3 loop spans 14 amino acids. Germline values: CDR1 SGDLS, CDR2 YYNGEE. Trimming cost V 4 bases and J 2 bases, with 10 bases left between them. The CDR3 nucleotides are TGTGCCAGCAGCCCTGTCGACCCCTACAATGAGCAGTTCTTC. Its protein is CASSPVDPYNEQFF.

By its share, this clone is medium-sized (0.01 to 0.1%). The CDR3 DNA is TGTGCCTGGAGTCCCGGACAGGGGGCTCAGCCCCAGCATTTT. Translation gives CAWSPGQGAQPQHF. V and J are TRBV30 and TRBJ1-5; 11 nucleotides align to TRBD1. CDR3 length equals 14 residues. V trimming: 2 bases; J trimming: 6 bases; junction bases outside the gene matches: 3. Germline assignment: CDR1 GTSNPN and CDR2 SVGIG (reference sequence).

As for this clone: Other nucleotide sequences from this sample produce the same CDR3. The CDR3 is CASSLRETQYF. The CDR3 region has the DNA TGTGCCAGCAGCTTGCGGGAGACCCAGTACTTC. The gene calls are TRBV5-4 and TRBJ2-5; no clear D gene. Germline V lookup: CDR1 SGHNT, CDR2 YYREEE (reference sequence). This CDR3 contains 11 residues. Trimming removed 1 base from V and 5 bases from J, with 3 bases in between. Combining the CDR3 with reference TRBV5-4 and TRBJ2-5 gives the whole variable domain ETGVTQSPTHLIKTRGQQVTLRCSSQSGHNTVSWYQQALGQGPQFIFQYYREEENGRGNFPPRFSGLQFPNYSSELNVNALELDDSALYLCASSLRETQYFGPGTRLLVL.

The chain recombines TRBV29-1 with TRBJ1-1, with no clear D. V was trimmed by 7 bases and J by 1 base, leaving 10 bases between them. The CDR3 covers 12 residues. Per germline, CDR1 SQVTM and CDR2 ANQGSEA. The CDR3 region is CSGKERNTEAFF. The CDR3, as DNA: TGCAGCGGGAAGGAGCGGAACACTGAAGCTTTCTTT.

This clone was observed a handful of times. The CDR3 coding sequence is TGTGCCAGCAGTTTCGGGAGGGGCAACAACGAGCAGTACTTC. Its protein is CASSFGRGNNEQYF. The rearrangement uses TRBV28 and TRBJ2-7, with 8 bases lining up with TRBD2. The CDR3 runs 14 residues. The V segment lost 3 bases and the J segment 5 bases; nucleotides outside the gene matches: 6. The V gene's germline CDR1 is MDHEN and CDR2 SYDVKM.

This chain connects TRBV7-6 to TRBJ2-1, with TRBD1 matching 8 bases. The CDR3 spans 16 residues. CDR1 and CDR2 from the germline V gene are SGHVS and FNYEAQ. V gave up 1 base and J gave up 9 bases; unmatched junction bases: 11. DNA of the CDR3: TGTGCCAGCAGCTTAGGGTCCGGGCCCACAGGGGGTGAGCAGTTCTTC. Translating gives CASSLGSGPTGGEQFF.

The V gene is TRBV29-1, the J gene TRBJ2-7; a weak D match, TRBD1 (6 bases). CDR1 and CDR2 from the germline V gene are SQVTM and ANQGSEA. V was shortened by 1 base and J by 2 bases, with 6 bases between the two germline ends. The CDR3 is 12 amino acids. For the CDR3, the DNA is TGCAGCGTTGAAGGGACAGCCTACGAGCAGTACTTC. This gives the protein CSVEGTAYEQYF.

In this sample, this clone turned up a few times. The chain couples TRBV5-1 to TRBJ1-1, with 8 bases fitting TRBD1. The germline V gene has CDR1 SGHRS and CDR2 YFSETQ. The CDR3 runs 15 residues. Trimming at V came to 3 bases and at J to 3 bases, leaving 7 bases not matched to a gene. The DNA of the CDR3 is TGCGCCAGCAGCTCCCCGACAGGGGTTTACACTGAAGCTTTCTTT. Translated, it gives CASSSPTGVYTEAFF.